Listed here are 2 T cell receptor beta chains from one sample, sequenced in a study of blood T cells in healthy people across ages. Through a sample-barcoded 5' primer and a J-beta primer mix, a second PCR was run for roughly 6 to 12 cycles. TCRdb redid the calling of the 5' RACE reads with MiXCR, one entry per CDR3 protein. The table includes about 680,000 distinct CDR3 sequences, approximately 50% detected once. Sequenced: blood. The source is a woman aged 60 to 75 in good health.

The count of this clonotype is one. The chain employs TRBV7-9 and TRBJ2-1; D is possibly TRBD2 (6 bases). The ends were cut back, 0 bases at V and 12 bases at J, with 9 bases in the middle. CDR3 length: 12 amino acids. The V gene's germline CDR1 is SEHNR and CDR2 FQNEAQ (reference sequence). CDR3: CASSLALEGQFF. The CDR3, as DNA: TGTGCCAGCAGCTTAGCGTTGGAGGGGCAGTTCTTC.

This clonotype has at least ten counts. V is TRBV4-3 and J is TRBJ2-7; the match to TRBD2 covers 8 bases. Trimming took 4 bases from V and 3 from J; bases not matched to a gene: 5. The CDR3 runs to 14 residues. The germline V gene has CDR1 LGHNA and CDR2 YSLEER. Here the CDR3 reads CASSPGTRGYEQYF. In DNA, the CDR3 is TGCGCCAGCAGCCCCGGGACTAGAGGCTACGAGCAGTACTTC.